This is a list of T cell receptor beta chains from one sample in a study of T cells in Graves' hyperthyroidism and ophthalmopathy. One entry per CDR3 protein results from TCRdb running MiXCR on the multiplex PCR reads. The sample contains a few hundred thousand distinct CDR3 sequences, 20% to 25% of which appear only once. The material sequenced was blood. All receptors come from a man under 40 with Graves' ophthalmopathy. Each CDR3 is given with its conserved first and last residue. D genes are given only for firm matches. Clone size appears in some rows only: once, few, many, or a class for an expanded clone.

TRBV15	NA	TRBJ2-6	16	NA	CATSRGVGAGANVLTF	TGTGCCACCAGCAGAGGGGTGGGGGCTGGGGCCAACGTCCTGACTTTC
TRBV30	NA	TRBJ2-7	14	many	CAWNRRGTAARAYF	TGTGCCTGGAACCGGAGAGGGACGGCGGCACGGGCGTACTTC
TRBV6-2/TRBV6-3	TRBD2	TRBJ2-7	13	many	CASSYGRVYEQYF	TGTGCCAGCAGTTACGGGAGGGTGTACGAGCAGTACTTC
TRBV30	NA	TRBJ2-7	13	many	CAWSRAGSYEQYF	TGTGCCTGGAGTAGGGCAGGGTCCTACGAGCAGTACTTC
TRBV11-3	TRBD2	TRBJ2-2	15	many	CASSKGRVSTGELFF	TGTGCCAGCAGCAAAGGGAGGGTCAGCACCGGGGAGCTGTTTTTT
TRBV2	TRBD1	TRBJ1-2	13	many	CASKGTGGLGYTF	TGTGCCAGCAAGGGGACAGGGGGCCTTGGCTACACCTTC
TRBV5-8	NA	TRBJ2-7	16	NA	CASPSSYLTGSYEQYF	TGTGCCAGCCCCTCATCTTACTTAACCGGATCCTACGAGCAGTACTTC
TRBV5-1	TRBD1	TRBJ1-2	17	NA	CASSLSGSLGQGVGYTF	TGCGCCAGCAGCCTATCCGGATCCCTGGGACAGGGGGTCGGCTACACCTTC
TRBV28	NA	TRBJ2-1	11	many	CASSSVGEQFF	TGTGCCAGCAGCTCAGTCGGTGAGCAGTTCTTC
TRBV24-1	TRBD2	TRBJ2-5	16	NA	CATSATWGGREETQYF	TGTGCCACCAGTGCCACCTGGGGGGGGAGGGAAGAGACCCAGTACTTC
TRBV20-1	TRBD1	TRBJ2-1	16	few	CSARSPGQGTGNEQFF	TGCAGTGCTAGATCACCGGGACAGGGCACAGGCAATGAGCAGTTCTTC
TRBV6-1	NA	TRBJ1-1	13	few	CASSDNAGTEAFF	TGTGCCAGCAGTGACAACGCGGGGACTGAAGCTTTCTTT
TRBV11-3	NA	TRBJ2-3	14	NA	CASSSRPGTDTQYF	TGTGCCAGCAGCTCCCGTCCGGGCACAGATACGCAGTATTTT
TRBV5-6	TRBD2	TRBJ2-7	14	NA	CASSRRGSRYEQYF	TGTGCCAGCAGCCGTCGCGGGAGTCGCTACGAGCAGTACTTC
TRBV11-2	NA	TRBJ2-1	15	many	CASSLGNSRYNEQFF	TGTGCCAGCAGCTTAGGCAATTCCCGCTACAATGAGCAGTTCTTC
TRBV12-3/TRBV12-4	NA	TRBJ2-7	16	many	CASSQRLTTVTYEQYF	TGTGCCAGCAGTCAACGACTCACGACAGTCACCTACGAGCAGTACTTC
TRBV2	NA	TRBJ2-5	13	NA	CASKVAEKETQYF	TGTGCCAGCAAGGTGGCGGAGAAAGAGACCCAGTACTTC
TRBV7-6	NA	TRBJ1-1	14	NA	CASSSGHRRTEAFF	TGTGCCAGCAGCTCGGGACATCGCCGCACTGAAGCTTTCTTT
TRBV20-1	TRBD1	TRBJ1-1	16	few	CSARDSGRGLGTEAFF	TGCAGTGCTAGAGATTCGGGCAGGGGGCTGGGGACTGAAGCTTTCTTT
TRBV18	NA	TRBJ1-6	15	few	CASSSQIRYNSPLHF	TGTGCCAGCTCATCCCAGATTCGCTATAATTCACCCCTCCACTTT
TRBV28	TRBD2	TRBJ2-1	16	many	CASSLASGNSYNEQFF	TGTGCCAGCAGTTTGGCTAGCGGGAACTCCTACAATGAGCAGTTCTTC
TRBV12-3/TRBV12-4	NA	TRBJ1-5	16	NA	CASSPRGSGRHQPQHF	TGTGCCAGCAGTCCCCGAGGCTCAGGAAGACATCAGCCCCAGCATTTT
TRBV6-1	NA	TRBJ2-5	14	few	CASSPTSPQETQYF	TGTGCCAGCAGCCCTACTAGTCCCCAAGAGACCCAGTACTTC
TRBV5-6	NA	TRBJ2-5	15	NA	CASSSETLGQETQYF	TGTGCCAGCAGCTCTGAGACCCTTGGCCAAGAGACCCAGTACTTC
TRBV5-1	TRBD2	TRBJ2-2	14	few	CASSTGLARGELFF	TGCGCCAGCAGCACGGGACTAGCACGCGGGGAGCTGTTTTTT
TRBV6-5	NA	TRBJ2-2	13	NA	CASSYGAPGELFF	TGTGCCAGCAGTTATGGTGCGCCCGGGGAGCTGTTTTTT
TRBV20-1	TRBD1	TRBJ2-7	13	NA	CSAPDRQTYEQYF	TGCAGTGCTCCGGACAGGCAAACCTACGAGCAGTACTTC
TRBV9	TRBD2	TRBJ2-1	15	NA	CASSVTTSGSNEQFF	TGTGCCAGCAGCGTAACAACTAGCGGGAGCAATGAGCAGTTCTTC
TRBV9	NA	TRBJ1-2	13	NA	CASSHSVSGGYTF	TGTGCCAGCAGCCACAGTGTATCCGGGGGCTACACCTTC
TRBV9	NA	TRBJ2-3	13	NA	CASAIGASDTQYF	TGTGCCAGCGCTATCGGGGCAAGCGATACGCAGTATTTT
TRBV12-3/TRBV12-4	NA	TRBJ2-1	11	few	CASSLSRKQFF	TGTGCCAGCAGTTTGTCTAGGAAGCAGTTCTTC
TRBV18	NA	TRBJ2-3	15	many	CASSPRDGLTDTQYF	TGTGCCAGCTCGCCCCGGGACGGCCTCACAGATACGCAGTATTTT
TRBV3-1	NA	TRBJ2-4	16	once	CASSHRGTGTKNIQYF	TGTGCCAGCAGCCACAGAGGGACGGGGACCAAAAACATTCAGTACTTC
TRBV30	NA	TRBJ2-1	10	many	CAGGNNEQFF	TGTGCCGGAGGTAACAATGAGCAGTTCTTC
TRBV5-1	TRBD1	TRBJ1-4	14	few	CASSPDRANEKLFF	TGCGCCAGCAGCCCGGACAGGGCTAATGAAAAACTGTTTTTT
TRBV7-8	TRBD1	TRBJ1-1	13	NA	CASSLEGATEAFF	TGTGCCAGCAGCTTAGAGGGGGCCACTGAAGCTTTCTTT
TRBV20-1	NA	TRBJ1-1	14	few	CSAKKGGMDTEAFF	TGCAGTGCTAAAAAGGGTGGGATGGACACTGAAGCTTTCTTT
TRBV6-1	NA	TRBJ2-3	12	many	CASSREGDTQYF	TGTGCCAGCAGTCGCGAGGGCGATACGCAGTATTTT
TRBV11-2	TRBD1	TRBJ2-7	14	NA	CASSSTRQGYEQYF	TGTGCCAGCAGCTCAACCAGACAGGGCTACGAGCAGTACTTC
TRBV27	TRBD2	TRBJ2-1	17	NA	CASSGGGGSSGYNEQFF	TGTGCCAGCAGTGGTGGGGGAGGGTCATCTGGTTACAATGAGCAGTTCTTC
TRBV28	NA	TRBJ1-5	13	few	CASSLSGWQPQHF	TGTGCCAGCAGTTTGTCCGGGTGGCAGCCCCAGCATTTT